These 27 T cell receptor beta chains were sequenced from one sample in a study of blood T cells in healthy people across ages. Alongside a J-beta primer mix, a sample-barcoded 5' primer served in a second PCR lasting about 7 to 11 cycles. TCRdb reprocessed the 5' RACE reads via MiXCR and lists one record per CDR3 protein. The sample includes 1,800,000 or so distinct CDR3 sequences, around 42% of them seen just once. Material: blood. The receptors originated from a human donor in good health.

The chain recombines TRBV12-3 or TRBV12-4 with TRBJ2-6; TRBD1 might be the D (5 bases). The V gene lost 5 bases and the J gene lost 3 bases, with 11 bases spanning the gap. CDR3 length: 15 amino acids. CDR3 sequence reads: CASSITGDGANVLTF. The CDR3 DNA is TGTGCCAGCAGTATAACAGGCGATGGGGCCAACGTCCTGACTTTC.

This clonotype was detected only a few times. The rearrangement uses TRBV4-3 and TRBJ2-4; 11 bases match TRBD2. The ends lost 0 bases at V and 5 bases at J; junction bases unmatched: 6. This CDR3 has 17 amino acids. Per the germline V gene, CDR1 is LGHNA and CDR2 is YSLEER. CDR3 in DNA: TGCGCCAGCAGCCAAGATACTAGCGGGGGATTCGAAAACATTCAGTACTTC. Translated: CASSQDTSGGFENIQYF.

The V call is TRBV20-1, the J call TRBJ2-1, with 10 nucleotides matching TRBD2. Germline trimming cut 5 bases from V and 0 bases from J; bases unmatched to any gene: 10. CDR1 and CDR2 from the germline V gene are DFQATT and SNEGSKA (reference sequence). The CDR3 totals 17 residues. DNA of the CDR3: TGCAGTGCTCCCCAAAGCGGGGGGGCCGACTCCTACAATGAGCAGTTCTTC. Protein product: CSAPQSGGADSYNEQFF.

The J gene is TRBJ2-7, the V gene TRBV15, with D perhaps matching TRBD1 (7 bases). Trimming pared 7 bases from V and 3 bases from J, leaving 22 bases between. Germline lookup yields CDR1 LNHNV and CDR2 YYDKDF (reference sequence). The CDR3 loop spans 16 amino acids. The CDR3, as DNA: TGTGCCACCACCGACAGGGCTTGGGGGGCCGACTACGAGCAGTACTTC. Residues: CATTDRAWGADYEQYF.

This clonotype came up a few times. The CDR3 nucleotides are TGCGCCAGCAGCCAAGATGCGATCATCGGGGGGCCGGATACGCAGTATTTT. Protein sequence: CASSQDAIIGGPDTQYF. The chain is built from TRBV4-3 and TRBJ2-3, with D perhaps TRBD2 (7 bases). Germline V gene data show CDR1 as LGHNA and CDR2 as YSLEER. The CDR3 consists of 17 residues. Between the trimmed V and J ends, which lost 0 bases and 6 bases, there was a span of 19 bases.

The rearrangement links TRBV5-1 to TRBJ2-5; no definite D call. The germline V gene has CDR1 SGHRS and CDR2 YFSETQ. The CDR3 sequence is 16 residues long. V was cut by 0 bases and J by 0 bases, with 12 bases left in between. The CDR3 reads CASSLVVGRYQETQYF. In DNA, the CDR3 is TGCGCCAGCAGCTTGGTTGTCGGGCGGTACCAAGAGACCCAGTACTTC.

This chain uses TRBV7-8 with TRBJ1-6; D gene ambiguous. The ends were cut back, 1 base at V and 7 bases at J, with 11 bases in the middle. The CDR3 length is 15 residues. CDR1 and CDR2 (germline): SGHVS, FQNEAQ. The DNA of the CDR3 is TGTGCCAGCAGCTTAGGTTCAGCTCACAATTCACCCCTCCACTTT. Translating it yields CASSLGSAHNSPLHF.

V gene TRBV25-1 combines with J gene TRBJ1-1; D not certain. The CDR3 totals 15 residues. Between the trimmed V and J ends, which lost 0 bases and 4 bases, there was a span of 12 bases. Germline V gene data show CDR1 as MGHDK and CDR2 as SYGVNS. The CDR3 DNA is TGTGCCAGCAGTGAATATTTCACGGTCACCACTGAAGCTTTCTTT. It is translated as CASSEYFTVTTEAFF.

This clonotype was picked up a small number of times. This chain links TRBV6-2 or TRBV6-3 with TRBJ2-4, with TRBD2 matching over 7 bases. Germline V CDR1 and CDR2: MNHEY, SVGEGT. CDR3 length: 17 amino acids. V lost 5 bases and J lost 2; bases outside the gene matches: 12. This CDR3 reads CASSPRGGVNPKNIQYF. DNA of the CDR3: TGTGCCAGCAGTCCACGCGGGGGTGTTAATCCCAAAAACATTCAGTACTTC.

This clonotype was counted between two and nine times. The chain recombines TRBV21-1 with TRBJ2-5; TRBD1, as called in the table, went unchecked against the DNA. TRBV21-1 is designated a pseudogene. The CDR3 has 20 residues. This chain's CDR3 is CASSKERSGRAGGEEETQYF. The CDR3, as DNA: TGTGCCAGCAGCAAAGAGCGAAGCGGTAGGGCAGGGGGCGAGGAAGAGACCCAGTACTTC.

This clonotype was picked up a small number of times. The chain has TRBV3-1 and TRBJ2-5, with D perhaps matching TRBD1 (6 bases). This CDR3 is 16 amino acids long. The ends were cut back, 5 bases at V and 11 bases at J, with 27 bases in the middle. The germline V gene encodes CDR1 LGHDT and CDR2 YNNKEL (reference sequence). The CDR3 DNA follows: TGTGCCAGCAGCACCCTAAGGGACACAAACTACGGGGAGCAGTACTTC. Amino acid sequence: CASSTLRDTNYGEQYF.

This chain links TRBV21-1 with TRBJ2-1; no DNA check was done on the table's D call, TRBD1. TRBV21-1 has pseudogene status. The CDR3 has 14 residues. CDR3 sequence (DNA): TGTGCCAGCAAAAAGGCGGGGGCTCGCAATGAGCAGTTCTTC. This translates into CASKKAGARNEQFF.

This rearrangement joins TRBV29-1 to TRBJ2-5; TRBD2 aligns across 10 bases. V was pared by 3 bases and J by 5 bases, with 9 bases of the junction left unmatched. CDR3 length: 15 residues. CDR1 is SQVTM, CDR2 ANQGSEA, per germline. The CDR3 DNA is TGCAGCGTTGATGGGATAGCGGGGGGCGGGGAGACCCAGTACTTC. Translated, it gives CSVDGIAGGGETQYF.

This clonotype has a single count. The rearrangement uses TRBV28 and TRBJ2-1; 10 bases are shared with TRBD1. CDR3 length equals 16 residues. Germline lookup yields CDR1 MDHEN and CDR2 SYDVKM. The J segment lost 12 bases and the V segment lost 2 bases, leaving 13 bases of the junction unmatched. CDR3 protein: CASSLLTGGPSATQFF. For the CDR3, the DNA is TGTGCCAGCAGTTTACTGACAGGGGGCCCATCAGCGACGCAGTTCTTC.

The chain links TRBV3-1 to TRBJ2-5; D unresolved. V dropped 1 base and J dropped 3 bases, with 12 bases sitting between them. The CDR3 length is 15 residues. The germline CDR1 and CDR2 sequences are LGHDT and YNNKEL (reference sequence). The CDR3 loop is CASSQVLSAEETQYF. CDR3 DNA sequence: TGTGCCAGCAGCCAAGTTCTGTCGGCAGAAGAGACCCAGTACTTC.

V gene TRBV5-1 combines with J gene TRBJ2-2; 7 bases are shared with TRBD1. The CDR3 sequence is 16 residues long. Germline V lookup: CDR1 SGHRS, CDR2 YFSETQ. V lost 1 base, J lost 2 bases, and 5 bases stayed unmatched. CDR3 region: CASSLMSGGNTGELFF. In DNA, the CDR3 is TGCGCCAGCAGCTTGATGTCAGGGGGTAACACCGGGGAGCTGTTTTTT.

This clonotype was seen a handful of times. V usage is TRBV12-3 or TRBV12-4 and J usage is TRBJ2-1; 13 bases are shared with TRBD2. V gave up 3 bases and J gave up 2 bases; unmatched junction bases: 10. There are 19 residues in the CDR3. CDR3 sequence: CASSFPSGLAGSPYNEQFF. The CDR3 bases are TGTGCCAGCAGTTTTCCCTCGGGACTAGCGGGGAGTCCCTACAATGAGCAGTTCTTC.

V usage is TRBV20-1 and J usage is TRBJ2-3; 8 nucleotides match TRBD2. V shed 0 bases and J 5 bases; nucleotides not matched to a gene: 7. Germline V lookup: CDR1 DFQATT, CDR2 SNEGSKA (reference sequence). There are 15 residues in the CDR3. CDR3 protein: CSAREFGTSQDTQYF. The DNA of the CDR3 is TGCAGTGCTAGAGAATTTGGGACTAGTCAAGATACGCAGTATTTT.

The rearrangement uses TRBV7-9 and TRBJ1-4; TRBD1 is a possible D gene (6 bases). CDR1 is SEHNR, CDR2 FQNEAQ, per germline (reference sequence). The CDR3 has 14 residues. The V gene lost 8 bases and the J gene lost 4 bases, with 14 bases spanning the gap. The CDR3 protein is CASLLTGGNEKLFF. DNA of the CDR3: TGTGCCAGCTTGTTGACAGGCGGTAATGAAAAACTGTTTTTT.

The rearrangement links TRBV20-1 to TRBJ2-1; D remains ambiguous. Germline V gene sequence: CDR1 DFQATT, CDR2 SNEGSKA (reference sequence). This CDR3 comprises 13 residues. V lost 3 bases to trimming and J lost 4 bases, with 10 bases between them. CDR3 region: CSASVLQYNEQFF. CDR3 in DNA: TGCAGTGCTAGCGTCTTACAATACAATGAGCAGTTCTTC.

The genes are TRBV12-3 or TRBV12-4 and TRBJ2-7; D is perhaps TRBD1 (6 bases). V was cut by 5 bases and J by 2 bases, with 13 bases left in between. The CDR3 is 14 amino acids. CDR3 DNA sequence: TGTGCCAGCAGTCACAGGGAAATCCCCTACGAGCAGTACTTC. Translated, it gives CASSHREIPYEQYF.

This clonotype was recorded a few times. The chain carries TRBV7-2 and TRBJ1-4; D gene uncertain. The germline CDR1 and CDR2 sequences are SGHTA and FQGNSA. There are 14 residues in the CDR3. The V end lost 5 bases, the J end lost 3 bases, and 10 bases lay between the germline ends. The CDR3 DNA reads TGTGCCAGCAGCCTCTTTTCAGCTAATGAAAAACTGTTTTTT. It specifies CASSLFSANEKLFF.

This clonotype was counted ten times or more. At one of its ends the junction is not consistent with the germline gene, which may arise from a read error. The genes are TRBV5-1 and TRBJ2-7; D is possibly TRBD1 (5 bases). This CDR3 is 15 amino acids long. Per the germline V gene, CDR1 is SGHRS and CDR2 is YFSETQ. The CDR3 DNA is TGTGCCAGCAGCCTCGAAGCAGGGTCTTCCTACGAGCAGTACTTC. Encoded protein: CASSLEAGSSYEQYF.

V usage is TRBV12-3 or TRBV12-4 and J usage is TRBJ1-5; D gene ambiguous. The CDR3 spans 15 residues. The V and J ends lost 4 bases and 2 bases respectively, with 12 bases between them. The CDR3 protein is CASSYVSVGNQPQHF. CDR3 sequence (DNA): TGTGCCAGCAGTTACGTCAGCGTGGGCAATCAGCCCCAGCATTTT.

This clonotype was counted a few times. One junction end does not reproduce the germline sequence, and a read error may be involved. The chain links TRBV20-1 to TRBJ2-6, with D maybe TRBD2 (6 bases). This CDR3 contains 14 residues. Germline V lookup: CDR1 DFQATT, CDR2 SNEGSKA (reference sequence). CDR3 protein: CSVSGSSGANVPTF. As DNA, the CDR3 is TGCAGTGTTTCCGGGAGCTCTGGGGCCAACGTCCCGACTTTC.

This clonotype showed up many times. The CDR3 region is CASSLSAMNTGELFF. The CDR3, as DNA: TGTGCCAGCAGTTTATCGGCTATGAACACCGGGGAGCTGTTTTTT. The J gene is TRBJ2-2, the V gene TRBV27; no firm D call. The CDR3 covers 15 residues. Germline V gene data show CDR1 as MNHEY and CDR2 as SMNVEV (reference sequence). V was clipped by 0 bases and J by 1 base, with 6 bases between them.

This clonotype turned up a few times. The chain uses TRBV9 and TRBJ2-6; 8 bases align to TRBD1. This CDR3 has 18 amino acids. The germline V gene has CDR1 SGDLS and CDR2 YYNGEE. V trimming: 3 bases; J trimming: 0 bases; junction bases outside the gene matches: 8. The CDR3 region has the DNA TGTGCCAGCAGCGGACTGGACAGGGCTTCCTCTGGGGCCAACGTCCTGACTTTC. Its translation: CASSGLDRASSGANVLTF. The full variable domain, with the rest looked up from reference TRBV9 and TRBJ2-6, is DSGVTQTPKHLITATGQRVTLRCSPRSGDLSVYWYQQSLDQGLQFLIQYYNGEERAKGNILERFSAQQFPDLHSELNLSSLELGDSALYFCASSGLDRASSGANVLTFGAGSRLTVL.